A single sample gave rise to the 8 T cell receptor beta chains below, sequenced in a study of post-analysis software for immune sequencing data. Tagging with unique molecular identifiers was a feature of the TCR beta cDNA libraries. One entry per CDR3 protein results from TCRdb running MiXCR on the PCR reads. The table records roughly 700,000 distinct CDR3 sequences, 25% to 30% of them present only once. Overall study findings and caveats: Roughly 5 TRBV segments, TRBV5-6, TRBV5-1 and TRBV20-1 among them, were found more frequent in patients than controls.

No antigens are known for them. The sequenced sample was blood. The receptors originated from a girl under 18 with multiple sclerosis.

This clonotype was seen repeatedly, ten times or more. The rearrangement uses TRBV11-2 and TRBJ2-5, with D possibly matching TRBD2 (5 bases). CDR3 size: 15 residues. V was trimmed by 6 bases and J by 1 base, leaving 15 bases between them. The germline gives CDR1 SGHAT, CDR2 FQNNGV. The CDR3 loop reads CASSQQPRGQETQYF. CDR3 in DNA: TGTGCCAGCAGTCAGCAACCTCGGGGCCAAGAGACCCAGTACTTC.

This chain's CDR3 is CASSLDGGPENTQYF. The CDR3 DNA is TGTGCCAGCAGCTTAGATGGGGGGCCGGAGAATACGCAGTATTTT. The chain combines TRBV11-2 with TRBJ2-3; D could derive from TRBD1 or TRBD2 (6 bases each). CDR1 is SGHAT, CDR2 FQNNGV, per germline. The CDR3 totals 15 residues. The V end lost 0 bases, the J end lost 7 bases, and 14 bases lay between the germline ends.

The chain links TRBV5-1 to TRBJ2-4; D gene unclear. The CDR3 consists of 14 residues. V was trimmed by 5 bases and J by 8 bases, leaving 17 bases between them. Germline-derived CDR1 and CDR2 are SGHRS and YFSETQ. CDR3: CASSALGPVDIQYF. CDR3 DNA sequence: TGCGCCAGCAGTGCCCTAGGCCCGGTGGACATTCAGTACTTC. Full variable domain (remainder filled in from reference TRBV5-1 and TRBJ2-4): KAGVTQTPRYLIKTRGQQVTLSCSPISGHRSVSWYQQTPGQGLQFLFEYFSETQRNKGNFPGRFSGRQFSNSRSEMNVSTLELGDSALYLCASSALGPVDIQYFGAGTRLSVL.

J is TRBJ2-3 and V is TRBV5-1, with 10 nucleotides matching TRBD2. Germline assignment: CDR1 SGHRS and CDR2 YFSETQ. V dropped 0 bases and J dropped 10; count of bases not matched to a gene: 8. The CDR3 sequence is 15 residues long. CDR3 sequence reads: CASSLGSSGSLPQYF. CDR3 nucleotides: TGCGCCAGCAGCTTGGGCTCTAGCGGGAGTCTTCCGCAGTATTTT.

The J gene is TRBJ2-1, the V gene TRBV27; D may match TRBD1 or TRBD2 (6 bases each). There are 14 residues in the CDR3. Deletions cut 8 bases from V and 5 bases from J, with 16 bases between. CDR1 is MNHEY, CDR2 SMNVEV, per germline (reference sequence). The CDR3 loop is CASGRGKGDNEQFF. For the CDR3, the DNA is TGTGCCAGCGGGCGGGGTAAGGGGGACAATGAGCAGTTCTTC.

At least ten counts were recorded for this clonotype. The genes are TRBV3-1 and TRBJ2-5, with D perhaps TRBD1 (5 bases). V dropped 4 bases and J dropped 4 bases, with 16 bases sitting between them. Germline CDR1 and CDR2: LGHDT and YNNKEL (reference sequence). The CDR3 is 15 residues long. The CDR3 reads CASSPEDTAGETQYF. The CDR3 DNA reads TGTGCCAGCAGCCCAGAGGACACGGCAGGAGAGACCCAGTACTTC.

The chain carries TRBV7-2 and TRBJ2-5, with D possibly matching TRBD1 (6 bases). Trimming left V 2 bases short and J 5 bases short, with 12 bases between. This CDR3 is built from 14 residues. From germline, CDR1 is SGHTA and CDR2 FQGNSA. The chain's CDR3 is CASSLTRGRETQYF. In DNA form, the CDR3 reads TGTGCCAGCAGCTTAACCAGGGGCAGGGAGACCCAGTACTTC. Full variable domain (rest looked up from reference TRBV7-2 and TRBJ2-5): GAGVSQSPSNKVTEKGKDVELRCDPISGHTALYWYRQSLGQGLEFLIYFQGNSAPDKSGLPSDRFSAERTGGSVSTLTIQRTQQEDSAVYLCASSLTRGRETQYFGPGTRLLVL.

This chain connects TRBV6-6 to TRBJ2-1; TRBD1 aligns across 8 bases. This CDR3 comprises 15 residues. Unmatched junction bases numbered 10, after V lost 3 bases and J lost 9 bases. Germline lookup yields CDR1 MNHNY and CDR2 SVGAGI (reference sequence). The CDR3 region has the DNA TGTGCCAGCAGTTATACAGGGGGTGGGGGGAGTGAGCAGTTCTTC. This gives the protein CASSYTGGGGSEQFF.